This passage covers 19 T cell receptor beta chains from one sample sequenced in a study of cytomegalovirus exposure and HLA in healthy donors (dated by TCRdb to about 2017). The library was generated by the immunoSEQ multiplex PCR assay. For the multiplex PCR, a mixture combining 60 forward primers for TCR Vbeta segments and 13 reverse primers for TCR Jbeta segments was used. Entries here come from immuneACCESS through TCRdb and include only in-frame sequences with V and J called. Some clones fail to appear in such tables; in the studies checked, an unresolved V gene covers under half of the shortfall, and the cause of the remainder is unknown. This sample's table carries about 130,000 clones. Of the sample, approximately 0.93% is held by the ten largest clones. The source material was PBMCs. All receptors derive from a man aged 18 to 29 in good health and CMV-seronegative.

Comments on this clone: The CDR3 carries no conserved terminal phenylalanine or tryptophan, so it likely arises from a read error. The chain employs TRBV4-1 and TRBJ1-1, with unresolved D. The length of the CDR3 is 15 residues. Trimming stripped 0 bases from V and 9 bases from J, with 17 bases between. Germline CDR1 reads MGHRA; CDR2 reads YSYEKL. CDR3 nucleotide sequence: TGCGCCAGCAGCCAAGATCCGGGAGCCGAGTGGAAAGCTTTCCTT. Protein sequence: CASSQDPGAEWKAFL.

The V and J genes are TRBV7-9 and TRBJ1-6; possibly TRBD1 for D (6 bases). V lost 5 bases, J lost 10 bases, and 18 bases lay in between. The germline gives CDR1 SEHNR, CDR2 FQNEAQ (reference sequence). The CDR3 is made up of 15 amino acids. The CDR3 loop is CASSKDSSRLSPLHF. The CDR3 nucleotides are TGTGCCAGCAGCAAGGACAGTTCTAGATTGTCACCCCTCCACTTT. Full variable domain (missing parts from reference TRBV7-9 and TRBJ1-6): DTGVSQNPRHKITKRGQNVTFRCDPISEHNRLYWYRQTLGQGPEFLTYFQNEAQLEKSRLLSDRFSAERPKGSFSTLEIQRTEQGDSAMYLCASSKDSSRLSPLHFGNGTRLTVT.

The V and J genes are TRBV19 and TRBJ2-1, with 9 bases aligning to TRBD2. This CDR3 contains 15 residues. V trimming: 4 bases; J trimming: 1 base; junction bases outside the gene matches: 2. Germline CDR1 reads LNHDA; CDR2 reads SQIVND (reference sequence). The CDR3, as DNA: TGTGCCAGTAGTAGCGGGGGGGGTTCCTACAATGAGCAGTTCTTC. Translated: CASSSGGGSYNEQFF. Filled out from reference TRBV19 and TRBJ2-1, the complete variable domain reads DGGITQSPKYLFRKEGQNVTLSCEQNLNHDAMYWYRQDPGQGLRLIYYSQIVNDFQKGDIAEGYSVSREKKESFPLTVTSAQKNPTAFYLCASSSGGGSYNEQFFGPGTRLTVL.

The chain uses TRBV7-6 and TRBJ2-1; 8 nucleotides match TRBD2. The CDR3 has 16 residues. Germline CDR1 is SGHVS and CDR2 is FNYEAQ. Losses at the gene ends were 1 base for V and 8 bases for J; bases not matched to a gene: 10. This CDR3 is CASSLVSGGASDEQFF. The CDR3 DNA is TGTGCCAGCAGCTTAGTGTCGGGGGGGGCCTCTGATGAGCAGTTCTTC.

This chain links TRBV30 with TRBJ1-2; D is unclear. V was clipped by 0 bases and J by 4 bases, with 6 bases between them. The CDR3 runs to 12 residues. Germline V gene sequence: CDR1 GTSNPN, CDR2 SVGIG (reference sequence). As DNA, the CDR3 is TGTGCCTGGAGTGTTTATTCCTATGGCTACACCTTC. Protein product: CAWSVYSYGYTF.

The CDR3 DNA is TGTGCCATCAGTGAGTCGTCAGGGCCCTCCGGGCAGCCCCAGCATTTT. Its translation: CAISESSGPSGQPQHF. This chain uses TRBV10-3 with TRBJ1-5, with a tentative D call TRBD1 (5 bases). Germline V CDR1 and CDR2: ENHRY, SYGVKD. The CDR3 loop spans 16 amino acids. V lost 0 bases, J lost 7 bases, and 16 bases lay in between.

This sequence joins TRBV11-2 and TRBJ1-1; weak D call: TRBD1 (5 bases). The CDR3 sequence is 13 residues long. With 2 bases removed from V and 4 bases from J, the gap between germline ends came to 8 bases. Germline values: CDR1 SGHAT, CDR2 FQNNGV. The CDR3 sequence: CASSLSDSTEAFF. CDR3 coding DNA: TGTGCCAGCAGCTTATCTGACAGCACTGAAGCTTTCTTT.

This chain uses TRBV10-3 with TRBJ1-2, with a weak D call TRBD1 (5 bases). This CDR3 region has 14 residues. Looked up from germline, CDR1 is ENHRY and CDR2 is SYGVKD. Deletions cut 3 bases from V and 6 bases from J, with 14 bases between. The CDR3 protein is CAISEGDRPHGYTF. CDR3 nucleotides: TGTGCCATCAGTGAAGGAGACAGACCTCATGGCTACACCTTC.

The chain carries TRBV19 and TRBJ1-5; D possibly corresponds to TRBD1 (6 bases). Looked up from germline, CDR1 is LNHDA and CDR2 is SQIVND (reference sequence). This CDR3 is 16 amino acids long. The V end was cut by 3 bases, the J end by 5 bases, with 17 bases between. In nucleotides, the CDR3 is TGTGCCAGTAGTATTTTAGGGCAGGGGATGTATCAGCCCCAGCATTTT. Amino acid sequence: CASSILGQGMYQPQHF.

The CDR3, as DNA: TGCGCCAGCTCGATAGGGCAGGGGATACAAGAGACCCAGTACTTC. Protein sequence: CASSIGQGIQETQYF. The chain links TRBV10-1 to TRBJ2-5; D is perhaps TRBD1 (6 bases). This CDR3 region has 15 residues. Per germline, CDR1 WNHNN and CDR2 SYGVQD (reference sequence). V shed 8 bases and J shed 2 bases, with 18 bases lying between them.

This chain links TRBV15 with TRBJ1-5; 7 bases align to TRBD1. This CDR3 contains 15 residues. V gave up 0 bases and J gave up 5 bases; unmatched junction bases: 4. CDR1 is LNHNV, CDR2 YYDKDF, per germline (reference sequence). The CDR3 DNA is TGTGCCACCAGCAGAGAACAGGGGAGCCATCAGCCCCAGCATTTT. Translating gives CATSREQGSHQPQHF.

The CDR3 region is CASSLRQGGGNTEAFF. DNA of the CDR3: TGTGCCAGCAGTTTGAGACAGGGTGGAGGGAACACTGAAGCTTTCTTT. The chain employs TRBV27 and TRBJ1-1, with 7 bases fitting TRBD1. The CDR3 sequence is 16 residues long. Per germline, CDR1 MNHEY and CDR2 SMNVEV (reference sequence). V was clipped by 3 bases and J by 1 base; unmatched bases: 8.

J is TRBJ1-2 and V is TRBV9; D is undetermined. From germline, CDR1 is SGDLS and CDR2 YYNGEE. The ends were cut back, 2 bases at V and 0 bases at J, with 8 bases in the middle. The CDR3 consists of 14 residues. The CDR3 DNA follows: TGTGCCAGCAGCGTTACTGTGACTAACTATGGCTACACCTTC. Its translation: CASSVTVTNYGYTF.

This chain links TRBV6-6 with TRBJ2-1; D not certain. Germline V gene lookup returns CDR1 MNHNY and CDR2 SVGAGI (reference sequence). V was trimmed by 6 bases and J by 7 bases, leaving 22 bases between them. The CDR3 is 16 residues long. The CDR3 DNA sequence: TGTGCCAGCAGCGCTACGTCTTTATCAACCGCAAATGAGCAGTTCTTC. It specifies CASSATSLSTANEQFF.

The chain joins TRBV27 to TRBJ1-2; D is perhaps TRBD1 (5 bases). The CDR3 loop spans 16 amino acids. Trimming stripped 4 bases from V and 2 bases from J, with 17 bases between. Germline CDR1 MNHEY, CDR2 SMNVEV (reference sequence). CDR3: CASSWGLKRPNYGYTF. The CDR3 coding sequence is TGTGCCAGCAGTTGGGGCCTTAAGAGGCCCAACTATGGCTACACCTTC.

J is TRBJ2-1 and V is TRBV5-1, with 8 bases identical to TRBD1. Germline trimming cut 4 bases from V and 8 bases from J; bases unmatched to any gene: 8. This CDR3 spans 14 amino acids. Germline-derived CDR1 and CDR2 are SGHRS and YFSETQ. The CDR3 DNA reads as TGCGCCAGCAGCCGCGGACAGGGCATGGATGAGCAGTTCTTC. Translation: CASSRGQGMDEQFF.

CDR3: CASSTQANQPQHF. CDR3 bases: TGTGCCAGCAGCACACAGGCAAATCAGCCCCAGCATTTT. J is TRBJ1-5 and V is TRBV11-1; D may be TRBD1 (5 bases). Germline CDR1 reads SGHAT; CDR2 reads FQDESV (reference sequence). The length of the CDR3 is 13 residues. Trimming pared 5 bases from V and 4 bases from J, leaving 9 bases between.

The chain combines TRBV10-2 with TRBJ2-3, with 8 positions matching TRBD1. Trimming at V came to 8 bases and at J to 4 bases, leaving 2 bases not matched to a gene. Germline assignment: CDR1 WSHSY and CDR2 SAAADI. This CDR3 is 12 amino acids long. DNA of the CDR3: TGCGCCAGCGGACAGGGTCCAGATACGCAGTATTTT. This encodes CASGQGPDTQYF.

The chain employs TRBV29-1 and TRBJ2-7; D is possibly TRBD1 (6 bases). The CDR3 contains 14 residues. Trimming shortened V by 7 bases and J by 2 bases, and 18 bases separated the two germline ends. Germline V CDR1 and CDR2: SQVTM, ANQGSEA. CDR3 amino acids: CSAEDSKTPYEQYF. CDR3 sequence (DNA): TGCAGCGCGGAGGACAGTAAGACCCCCTACGAGCAGTACTTC.